This T cell receptor (beta chain) stems from a study of blood T cell repertoires in COVID-19. Original handling: Amplification with reference gene primers provided the estimates of nucleated cell counts. Here immunoSEQ multiplex PCR was the method, and the copy in TCRdb shows in-frame clones only, minus some. The V and J calls and clone size come from that table; D and trimming were worked out from the DNA. Among about 80,000 clones, around 89% were seen once, and the ten largest hold 5.5% to 7.5%. This clone was seen a few times. This CDR3 is built from 11 residues. V was pared by 5 bases and J by 8 bases, with 9 bases between. Per germline, CDR1 LNHDA and CDR2 SQIVND (reference sequence).

The TCR was taken from an elderly woman with acute or convalescent COVID-19. The sample taken for sequencing was peripheral blood. This chain uses TRBV19 with TRBJ1-2; D unresolved. CDR3 protein: CASSATIGYTF. CDR3 sequence (DNA): TGTGCCAGTAGTGCTACTATCGGCTACACCTTC.